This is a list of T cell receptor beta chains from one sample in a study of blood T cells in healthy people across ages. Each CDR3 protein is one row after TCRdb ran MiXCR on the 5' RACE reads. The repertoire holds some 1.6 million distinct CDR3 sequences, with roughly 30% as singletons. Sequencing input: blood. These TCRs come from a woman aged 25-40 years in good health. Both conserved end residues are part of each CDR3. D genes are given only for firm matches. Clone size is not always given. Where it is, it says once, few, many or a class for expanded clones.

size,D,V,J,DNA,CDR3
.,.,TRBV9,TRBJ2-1,TGTGCCAGCAGCGTGGTTAGCGGTAGTGAGCAGTTCTTC,CASSVVSGSEQFF
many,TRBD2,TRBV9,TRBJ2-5,TGTGCCAGCAGCGTATTAGCGGGCAACCAAGAGACCCAGTACTTC,CASSVLAGNQETQYF
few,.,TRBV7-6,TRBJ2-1,TGTGCCAGCAGCTTAAGTTGGGGGAGGCAGAATAACAATGAGCAGTTCTTC,CASSLSWGRQNNNEQFF
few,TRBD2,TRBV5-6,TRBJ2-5,TGTGCCAGCAGTTACTCTAGCGGGGGCGTTCGCGAGACCCAGTACTTC,CASSYSSGGVRETQYF
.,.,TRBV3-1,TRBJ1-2,TGTGCCAGCAGCCAAGAAGGCCAGCCCTTCGGTGGCTACACCTTC,CASSQEGQPFGGYTF
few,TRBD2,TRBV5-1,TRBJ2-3,TGCGCCAGCAGCGCGGGGGGGCTAGCGGGAGCAGATACGCAGTATTTT,CASSAGGLAGADTQYF
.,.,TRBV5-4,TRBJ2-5,TGTGCCAGCAGCTTGGGGCCCGGGACAAAAGAGACCCAGTACTTC,CASSLGPGTKETQYF
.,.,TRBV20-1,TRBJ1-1,TGCAGTGCTAGAGGGCCGGTCGCGAACACTGAAGCTTTCTTT,CSARGPVANTEAFF
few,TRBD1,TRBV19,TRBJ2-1,TGTGCCAGCCTCAAAACCTTTACAGGGGGTGAGCAGTTCTTC,CASLKTFTGGEQFF
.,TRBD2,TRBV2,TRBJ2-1,TGTGCCAGCAGTGAACCTAGCGGGGGGATTGAGCAGTTCTTC,CASSEPSGGIEQFF
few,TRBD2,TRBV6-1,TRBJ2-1,TGTGCCAGCAACCTTCTCCCGGGACTAGCGGTGATCAATGAGCAGTTCTTC,CASNLLPGLAVINEQFF
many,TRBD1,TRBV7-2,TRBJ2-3,TGTGCCAGCAGCTCAAACAGGGGCCAAGGGCATACGCAGTATTTT,CASSSNRGQGHTQYF
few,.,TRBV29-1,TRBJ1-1,TGCAGCGTTGAAGAAACGGGAGGAGGCACTGAAGCTTTCTTT,CSVEETGGGTEAFF
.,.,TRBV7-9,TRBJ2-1,TGTGCCAGCAGAGGGGCTAGCGCCGCTTGGAATGAGCAGTTCTTC,CASRGASAAWNEQFF
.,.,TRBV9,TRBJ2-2,TGTGCCAGCAGCGTAGGTGTACTAGCCAACACCGGGGAGCTGTTTTTT,CASSVGVLANTGELFF
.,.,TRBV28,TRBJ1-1,TGTGCCAGCAGTTTTGTCGTGGGAGGGTTGACTGAAGCTTTCTTT,CASSFVVGGLTEAFF
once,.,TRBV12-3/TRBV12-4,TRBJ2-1,TGTGCCAGCAGGCAGTTGGACAATGAGCAGTTCTTC,CASRQLDNEQFF
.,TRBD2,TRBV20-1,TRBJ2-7,TGCAGTGCTAGAGGGCGAGCGGGAGAACTCCCCTACGAGCAGTACTTC,CSARGRAGELPYEQYF
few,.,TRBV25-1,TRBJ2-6,TGTGCCAGCAGTGAATTCGGTGATATCTCTGGGGCCAACGTCCTGACTTTC,CASSEFGDISGANVLTF
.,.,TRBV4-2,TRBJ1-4,TGTGCCAGCAGTCTATCCCTTTACCTGGCGGCTAATGAAAAACTGTTTTTT,CASSLSLYLAANEKLFF
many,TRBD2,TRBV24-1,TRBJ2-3,TGTGCCACCAGTGATCCGACTAGCGGGAGCACAGATACGCAGTATTTT,CATSDPTSGSTDTQYF
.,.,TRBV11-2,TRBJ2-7,TGTGCCAGCAGCCCCATCAGAAGTTACGAGCAGTACTTC,CASSPIRSYEQYF
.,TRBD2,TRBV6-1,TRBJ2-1,TGTGCCAGCACAAGAGGACGCGGGGGGGCCTACAATGAGCAGTTCTTC,CASTRGRGGAYNEQFF
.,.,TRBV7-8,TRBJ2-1,TGTGCCAGCAGCTTTTCCGGGACGTCGAATGAGCAGTTCTTC,CASSFSGTSNEQFF
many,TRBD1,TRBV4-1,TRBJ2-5,TGCGCCAGCAGCCAAGATACGGGGGACAGGGGCCAAGAGACCCAGTACTTC,CASSQDTGDRGQETQYF
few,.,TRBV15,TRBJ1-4,TGTGCCACCAGCAGAGATCAAAAGGGGGGTTTGGAAAAACTGTTTTTT,CATSRDQKGGLEKLFF
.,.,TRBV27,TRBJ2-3,TGTGCCAGCAGTTTTGGGGCGAGGGGCACTTTGAACACAGATACGCAGTATTTT,CASSFGARGTLNTDTQYF
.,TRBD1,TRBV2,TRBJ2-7,TGTGCCAGCAGGGAAAGGGACAGATCCTACGAGCAGTACTTC,CASRERDRSYEQYF
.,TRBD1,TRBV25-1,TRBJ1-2,TGTGCCAGCAGTGAGGCAGGGGGCAACTATGGCTACACCTTC,CASSEAGGNYGYTF
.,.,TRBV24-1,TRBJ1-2,TGTGCCACCAGTGACCACCTAGACTATGGCTACACCTTC,CATSDHLDYGYTF
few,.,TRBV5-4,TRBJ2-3,TGTGCCAGCAGCATCCGGGACGGCCGAGATACGCAGTATTTT,CASSIRDGRDTQYF
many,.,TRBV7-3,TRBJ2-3,TGTGCCAGCAGCGCAGAACTAGAGGATACGCAGTATTTT,CASSAELEDTQYF
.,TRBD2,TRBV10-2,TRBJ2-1,TGCGCCAGCAGTGACGGGACTAGCGGTAACAATGAGCAGTTCTTC,CASSDGTSGNNEQFF
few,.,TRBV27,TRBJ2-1,TGTGCCAGCTCTCGTCGTCAAGACAGGTCACTCACCTACAATGAGCAGTTCTTC,CASSRRQDRSLTYNEQFF
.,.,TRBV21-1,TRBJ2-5,TGTGCCAGCAGCAAGGGTCAGGCTGGGGAAGAGACCCAGTACTTC,CASSKGQAGEETQYF
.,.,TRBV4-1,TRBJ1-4,TGCGCCAGCAGTCCCGGACAGACTGCAACTAATGAAAAACTGTTTTTT,CASSPGQTATNEKLFF
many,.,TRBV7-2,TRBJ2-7,TGTGCCAGCAGCAGTAGGGTCTCCTACGAGCAGTACTTC,CASSSRVSYEQYF
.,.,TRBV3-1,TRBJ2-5,TGTGCCAGCAGTCGTAAGCTGGGGGCGGGGGAGACCCAGTACTTC,CASSRKLGAGETQYF
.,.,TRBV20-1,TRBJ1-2,TGCAGTGCTAGAGATCTGGCGCAGGGAGGTCTAGGCTACACCTTC,CSARDLAQGGLGYTF
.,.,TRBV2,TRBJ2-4,TGTGCCAGCCAGATAGCCAAAAACATTCAGTACTTC,CASQIAKNIQYF
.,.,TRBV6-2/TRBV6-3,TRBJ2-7,TGTGCCAGCAGTCGCAACACTGGGAATCTTGGCGAGCAGTACTTC,CASSRNTGNLGEQYF
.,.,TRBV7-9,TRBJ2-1,TGTGCCAGCAGCACACTCAGCGTCGAAAATGAGCAGTTCTTC,CASSTLSVENEQFF
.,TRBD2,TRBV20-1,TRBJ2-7,TGCAGTGCTAGAGATGGGGGGGATGCGGACGAGCAGTACTTC,CSARDGGDADEQYF
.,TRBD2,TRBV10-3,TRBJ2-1,TGTGCCATCAGTGAGTCGCTAGCGGGAGGGGGGTACAATGAGCAGTTCTTC,CAISESLAGGGYNEQFF
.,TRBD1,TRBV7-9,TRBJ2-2,TGTGCCAGCAGCTCTCAGGGGGCGGCGGAGACCGGGGAGCTGTTTTTT,CASSSQGAAETGELFF
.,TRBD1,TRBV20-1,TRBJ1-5,TGCAGTGGAAGGGCAGGGGGAAATAGCAATCAGCCCCAGCATTTT,CSGRAGGNSNQPQHF
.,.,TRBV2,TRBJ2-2,TGTGCCAGCAGGGACAGCATGAACACCGGGGAGCTGTTTTTT,CASRDSMNTGELFF
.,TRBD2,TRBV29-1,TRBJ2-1,TGCAGCACAACCCCCGGGACTAGGCGGGCCAATGAGCAGTTCTTC,CSTTPGTRRANEQFF
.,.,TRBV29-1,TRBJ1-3,TGCAGCGCCATCTTACTCTCTGGAAACACCATATATTTT,CSAILLSGNTIYF
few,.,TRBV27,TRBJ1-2,TGTGCCAGCAGTTTCGCCCCTACAGGCTATGGCTACACCTTC,CASSFAPTGYGYTF
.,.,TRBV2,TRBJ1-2,TGTGCCAGCAGTATCCGGGACGGCTATGGCTACACCTTC,CASSIRDGYGYTF
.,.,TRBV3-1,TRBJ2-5,TGTGCCAGCAGCCAAGGGTGGCTCCTGGAGACCCAGTACTTC,CASSQGWLLETQYF